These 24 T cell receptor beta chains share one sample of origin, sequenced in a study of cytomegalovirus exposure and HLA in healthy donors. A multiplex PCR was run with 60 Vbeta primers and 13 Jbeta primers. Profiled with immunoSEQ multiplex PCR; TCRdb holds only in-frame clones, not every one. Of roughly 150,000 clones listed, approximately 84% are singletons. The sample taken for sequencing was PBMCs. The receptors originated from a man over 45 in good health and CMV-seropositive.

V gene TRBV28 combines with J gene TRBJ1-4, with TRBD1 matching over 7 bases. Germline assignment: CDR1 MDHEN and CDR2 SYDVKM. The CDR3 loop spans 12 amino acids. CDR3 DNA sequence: TGTGCTTCAGGGGGAACTAATGAAAAACTGTTTTTT. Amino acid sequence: CASGGTNEKLFF.

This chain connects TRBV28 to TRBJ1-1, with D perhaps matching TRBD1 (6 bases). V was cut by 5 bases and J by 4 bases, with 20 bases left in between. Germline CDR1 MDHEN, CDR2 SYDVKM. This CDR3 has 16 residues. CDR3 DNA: TGTGCCAGCAGTCCGGGGGGCGGACCTTCCCTCACTGAAGCTTTCTTT. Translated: CASSPGGGPSLTEAFF.

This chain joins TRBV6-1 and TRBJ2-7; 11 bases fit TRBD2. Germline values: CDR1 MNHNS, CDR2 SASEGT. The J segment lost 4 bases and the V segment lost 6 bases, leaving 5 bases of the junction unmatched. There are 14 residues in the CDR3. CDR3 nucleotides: TGTGCCAGCAGAGTAACTAGCGGGGGTTACGAGCAGTACTTC. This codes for CASRVTSGGYEQYF.

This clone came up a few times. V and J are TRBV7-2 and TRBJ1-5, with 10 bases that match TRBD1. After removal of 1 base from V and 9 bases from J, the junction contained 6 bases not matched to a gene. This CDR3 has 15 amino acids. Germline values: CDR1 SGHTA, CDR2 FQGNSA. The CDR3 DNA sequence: TGTGCCAGCAGCTTAGACGACAGGGGGCGTTCGCCCCAGCATTTT. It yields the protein CASSLDDRGRSPQHF.

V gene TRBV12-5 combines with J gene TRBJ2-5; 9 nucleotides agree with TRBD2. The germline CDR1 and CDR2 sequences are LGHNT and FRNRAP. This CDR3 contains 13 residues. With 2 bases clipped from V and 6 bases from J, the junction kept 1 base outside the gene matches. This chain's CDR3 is CASGLSGRQTQYF. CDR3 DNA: TGTGCTAGTGGTTTGAGCGGGAGGCAGACCCAGTACTTC. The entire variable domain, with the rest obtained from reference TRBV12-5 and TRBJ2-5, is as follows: DARVTQTPRHKVTEMGQEVTMRCQPILGHNTVFWYRQTMMQGLELLAYFRNRAPLDDSGMPKDRFSAEMPDATLATLKIQPSEPRDSAVYFCASGLSGRQTQYFGPGTRLLVL.

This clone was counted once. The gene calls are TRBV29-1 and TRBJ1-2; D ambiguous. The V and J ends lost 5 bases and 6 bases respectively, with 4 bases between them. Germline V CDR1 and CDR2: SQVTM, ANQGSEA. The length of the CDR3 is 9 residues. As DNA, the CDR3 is TGCAGCGTTAGCGATGGCTACACCTTC. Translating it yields CSVSDGYTF.

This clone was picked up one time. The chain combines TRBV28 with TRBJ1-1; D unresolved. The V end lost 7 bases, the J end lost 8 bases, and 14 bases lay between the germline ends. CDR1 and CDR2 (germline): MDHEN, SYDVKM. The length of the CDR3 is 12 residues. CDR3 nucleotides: TGTGCCAGCACCCAGAGCGGATTGGAAGCTTTCTTT. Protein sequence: CASTQSGLEAFF.

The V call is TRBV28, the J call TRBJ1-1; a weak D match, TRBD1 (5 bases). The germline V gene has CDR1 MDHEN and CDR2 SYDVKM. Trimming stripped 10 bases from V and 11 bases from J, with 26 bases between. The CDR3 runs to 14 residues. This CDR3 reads CATRWGGAGVDAFF. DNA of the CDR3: TGTGCCACCCGGTGGGGAGGGGCAGGCGTGGATGCTTTCTTT.

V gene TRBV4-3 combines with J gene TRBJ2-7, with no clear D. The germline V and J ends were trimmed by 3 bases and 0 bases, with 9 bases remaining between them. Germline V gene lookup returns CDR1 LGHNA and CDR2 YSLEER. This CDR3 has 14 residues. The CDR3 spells CASSQTVYSYEQYF. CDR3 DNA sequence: TGCGCCAGCAGCCAGACTGTTTACTCCTACGAGCAGTACTTC.

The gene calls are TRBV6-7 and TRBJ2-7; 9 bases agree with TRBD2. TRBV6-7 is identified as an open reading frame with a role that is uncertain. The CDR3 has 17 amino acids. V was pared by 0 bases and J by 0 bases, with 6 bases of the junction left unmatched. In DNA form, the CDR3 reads TGTGCCAGCAGTTACTCGAGGGGTAGCGGGAGCTCCTACGAGCAGTACTTC. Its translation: CASSYSRGSGSSYEQYF.

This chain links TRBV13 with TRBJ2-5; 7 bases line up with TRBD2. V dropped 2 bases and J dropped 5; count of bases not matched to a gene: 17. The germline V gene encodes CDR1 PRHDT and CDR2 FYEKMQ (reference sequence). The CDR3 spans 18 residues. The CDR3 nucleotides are TGTGCCAGCAGCTTAAACGTTAGGACTAGTGGGAGGAGGGAGACCCAGTACTTC. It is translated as CASSLNVRTSGRRETQYF.

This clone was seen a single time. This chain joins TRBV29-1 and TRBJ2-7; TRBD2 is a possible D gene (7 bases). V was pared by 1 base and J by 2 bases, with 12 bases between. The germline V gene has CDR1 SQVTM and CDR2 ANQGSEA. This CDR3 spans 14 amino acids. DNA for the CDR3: TGCAGCGTTGAAGGGTCGCGGGGGCCCTACGAGCAGTACTTC. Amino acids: CSVEGSRGPYEQYF.

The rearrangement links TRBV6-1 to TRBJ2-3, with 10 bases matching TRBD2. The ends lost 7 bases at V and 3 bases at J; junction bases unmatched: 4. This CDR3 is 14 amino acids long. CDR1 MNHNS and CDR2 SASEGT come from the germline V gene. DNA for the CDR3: TGTGCCAGCATCCCGGGACTAGCGACAGATACGCAGTATTTT. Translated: CASIPGLATDTQYF.

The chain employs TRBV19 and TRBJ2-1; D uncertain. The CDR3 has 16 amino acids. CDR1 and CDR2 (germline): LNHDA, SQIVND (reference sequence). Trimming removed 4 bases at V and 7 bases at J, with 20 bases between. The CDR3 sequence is CASSTNGPIRRNEQFF. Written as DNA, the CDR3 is TGTGCCAGTAGTACTAATGGGCCTATACGAAGGAATGAGCAGTTCTTC.

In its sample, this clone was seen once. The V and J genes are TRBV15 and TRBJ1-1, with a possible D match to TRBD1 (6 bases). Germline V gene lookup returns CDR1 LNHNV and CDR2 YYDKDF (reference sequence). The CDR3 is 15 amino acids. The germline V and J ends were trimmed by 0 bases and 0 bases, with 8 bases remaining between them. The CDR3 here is CATSRDRGLNTEAFF. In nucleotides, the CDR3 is TGTGCCACCAGCAGAGACAGGGGTTTGAACACTGAAGCTTTCTTT. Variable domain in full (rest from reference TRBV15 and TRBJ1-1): DAMVIQNPRYQVTQFGKPVTLSCSQTLNHNVMYWYQQKSSQAPKLLFHYYDKDFNNEADTPDNFQSRRPNTSFCFLDIRSPGLGDTAMYLCATSRDRGLNTEAFFGQGTRLTVV.

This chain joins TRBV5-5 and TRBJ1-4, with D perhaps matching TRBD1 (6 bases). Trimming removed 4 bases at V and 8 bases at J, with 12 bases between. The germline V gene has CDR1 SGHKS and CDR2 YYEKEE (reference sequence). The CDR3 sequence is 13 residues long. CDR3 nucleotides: TGTGCCAGCAGCCTGACAGGTCTCGAAAAACTGTTTTTT. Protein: CASSLTGLEKLFF.

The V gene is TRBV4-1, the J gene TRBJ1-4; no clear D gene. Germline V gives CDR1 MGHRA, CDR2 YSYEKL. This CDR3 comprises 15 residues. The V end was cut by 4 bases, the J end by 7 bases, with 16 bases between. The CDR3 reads CASSRPLEGGEKLFF. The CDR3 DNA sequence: TGCGCCAGCAGCCGCCCGCTCGAGGGTGGTGAAAAACTGTTTTTT.

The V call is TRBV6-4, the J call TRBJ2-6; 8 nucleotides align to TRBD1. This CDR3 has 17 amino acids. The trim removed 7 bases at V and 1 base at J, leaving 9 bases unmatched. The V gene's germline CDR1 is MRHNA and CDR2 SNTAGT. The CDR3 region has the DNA TGTGCCAGCACACCCGGACAGGGTGGGTCTGGGGCCAACGTCCTGACTTTC. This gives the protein CASTPGQGGSGANVLTF.

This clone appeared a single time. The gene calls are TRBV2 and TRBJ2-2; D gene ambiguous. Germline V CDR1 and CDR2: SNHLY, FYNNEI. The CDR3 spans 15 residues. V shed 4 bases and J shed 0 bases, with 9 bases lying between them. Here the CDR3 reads CASSGLRPNTGELFF. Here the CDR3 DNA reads TGTGCCAGCAGTGGACTCCGGCCGAACACCGGGGAGCTGTTTTTT. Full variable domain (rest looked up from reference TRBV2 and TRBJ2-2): EPEVTQTPSHQVTQMGQEVILRCVPISNHLYFYWYRQILGQKVEFLVSFYNNEISEKSEIFDDQFSVERPDGSNFTLKIRSTKLEDSAMYFCASSGLRPNTGELFFGEGSRLTVL.

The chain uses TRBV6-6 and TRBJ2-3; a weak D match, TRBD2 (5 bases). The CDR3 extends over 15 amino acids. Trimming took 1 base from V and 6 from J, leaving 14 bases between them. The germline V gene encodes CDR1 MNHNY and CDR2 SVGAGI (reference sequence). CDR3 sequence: CASSYYSEVGDTQYF. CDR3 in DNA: TGTGCCAGCAGTTACTATTCGGAGGTAGGGGATACGCAGTATTTT.

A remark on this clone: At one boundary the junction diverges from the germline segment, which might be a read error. The CDR3 is CASSSTGKQETQYF. The CDR3 DNA follows: TGTGCTAGCAGCTCAACAGGGAAGCAAGAGACCCAGTACTTC. The V gene is TRBV7-7, the J gene TRBJ2-5; D may be TRBD1 (6 bases). The CDR3 is 14 residues long. Germline loops: CDR1 SSHAT, CDR2 FNYEAQ (reference sequence).

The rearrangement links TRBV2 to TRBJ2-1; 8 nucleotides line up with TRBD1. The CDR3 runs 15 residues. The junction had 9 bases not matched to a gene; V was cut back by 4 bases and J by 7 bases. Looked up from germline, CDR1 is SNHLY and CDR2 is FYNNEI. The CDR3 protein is CASSAQGAWGNEQFF. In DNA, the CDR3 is TGTGCCAGCAGTGCGCAGGGGGCTTGGGGGAATGAGCAGTTCTTC.

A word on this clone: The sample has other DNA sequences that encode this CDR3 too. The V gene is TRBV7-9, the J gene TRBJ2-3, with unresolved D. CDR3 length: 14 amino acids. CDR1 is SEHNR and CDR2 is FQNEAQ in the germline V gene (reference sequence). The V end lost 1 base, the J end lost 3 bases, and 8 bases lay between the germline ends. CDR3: CASSLVGGTDTQYF. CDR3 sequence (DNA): TGTGCCAGCAGCTTAGTCGGCGGAACAGATACGCAGTATTTT.

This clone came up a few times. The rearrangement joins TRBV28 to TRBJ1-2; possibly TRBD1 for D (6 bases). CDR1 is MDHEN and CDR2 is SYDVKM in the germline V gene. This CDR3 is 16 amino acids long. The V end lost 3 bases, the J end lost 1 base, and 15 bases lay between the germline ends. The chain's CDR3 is CASSLNRERRNYGYTF. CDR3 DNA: TGTGCCAGCAGTTTGAACAGGGAGAGACGTAACTATGGCTACACCTTC.